This TCR beta chain comes out of a study of T cells in tumors after PD-1 blockade. In the study overall: No patient had prior checkpoint blockade, systemic immunosuppression, or radiotherapy within 4 weeks.

To note about this clone: Its antigen remains unidentified.

Only in-frame clones appear in the TCRdb table, and some are missing; sequencing was by immunoSEQ multiplex PCR. The sample consists of 1,500 to 2,000 clones, roughly 77% of them appearing once. Study observations and caveats: Some novel exhausted tumor clones appeared in pre-treatment blood, suggesting peripheral recruitment. Expanded exhausted CD8+ clones after therapy were mostly novel clonotypes.

With 10 bases removed from V and 2 bases from J, the gap between germline ends came to 10 bases. CDR1 and CDR2 from the germline V gene are SNHLY and FYNNEI. The CDR3 is 12 residues long. This chain joins TRBV2 and TRBJ2-3, with D uncertain. The sample was tumor tissue, taken after anti-PD-1 treatment. The clonotype was recovered from a human donor with basal cell carcinoma. The CDR3 protein is CATAVDTDTQYF. In nucleotides, the CDR3 is TGTGCCACAGCCGTCGACACAGATACGCAGTATTTT.